This TCR beta chain was identified in a study of blood T cell repertoires in COVID-19. After removal of 3 bases from V and 4 bases from J, the junction contained 6 bases not matched to a gene. The CDR3 length is 15 residues. Germline-derived CDR1 and CDR2 are MDHEN and SYDVKM. Using immunoSEQ multiplex PCR, the repertoire was profiled, and TCRdb retains in-frame clones only, with some absent. Of about 220,000 clones listed, around 84% are singletons. Sequences were obtained from peripheral blood. The rearrangement links TRBV28 to TRBJ2-7; TRBD1 agrees at 10 bases. This TCR was recovered from a woman in her sixties who had recovered from COVID-19. The CDR3 loop is CASSLPRDRGYEQYF. CDR3 nucleotide sequence: TGTGCCAGCAGTTTGCCTCGGGACAGGGGTTACGAGCAGTACTTC.